This TCR beta chain is from a study of cytomegalovirus exposure and HLA in healthy donors. The study, taken as a whole, reports: It was likely that a cluster of highly shared sequence variants was a sequencing artifact.

As for this clone: Antigen: not known.

V lost 1 base and J lost 5; bases outside the gene matches: 4. The CDR3 has 14 residues. Per germline, CDR1 LGHNA and CDR2 YSLEER. The PCR employed 60 Vbeta primers together with 13 Jbeta primers. Here immunoSEQ multiplex PCR was the method, and the copy in TCRdb shows in-frame clones only, minus some. The sample shows 150,000 to 200,000 clones, about 76% of them seen only once. Sequences were obtained from PBMCs. This sequence originates from a woman aged 50 to 65 in good health and CMV-seronegative. The chain employs TRBV4-3 and TRBJ2-5; TRBD2 aligns across 7 bases. The CDR3 loop is CASSQGHGGETQYF. In nucleotides, the CDR3 is TGCGCCAGCAGCCAAGGGCACGGGGGGGAGACCCAGTACTTC.